This T cell receptor beta chain was identified in a study of T cells in tumors after PD-1 blockade. Generated by immunoSEQ multiplex PCR, the TCRdb table keeps only in-frame clones and is missing some. The sample has about 59,000 clones; around 80% are singletons. CDR1 and CDR2 from the germline V gene are MDHEN and SYDVKM. Deletions cut 8 bases from V and 8 bases from J, with 9 bases between. This CDR3 spans 11 amino acids. The chain uses TRBV28 and TRBJ2-2, with a tentative D call TRBD2 (6 bases). The receptor was derived from a human donor with basal cell carcinoma. The material sequenced was PBMCs, taken before anti-PD-1 treatment. The CDR3: CASGRGGELFF. CDR3 coding DNA: TGTGCCAGCGGCCGGGGGGGGGAGCTGTTTTTT.